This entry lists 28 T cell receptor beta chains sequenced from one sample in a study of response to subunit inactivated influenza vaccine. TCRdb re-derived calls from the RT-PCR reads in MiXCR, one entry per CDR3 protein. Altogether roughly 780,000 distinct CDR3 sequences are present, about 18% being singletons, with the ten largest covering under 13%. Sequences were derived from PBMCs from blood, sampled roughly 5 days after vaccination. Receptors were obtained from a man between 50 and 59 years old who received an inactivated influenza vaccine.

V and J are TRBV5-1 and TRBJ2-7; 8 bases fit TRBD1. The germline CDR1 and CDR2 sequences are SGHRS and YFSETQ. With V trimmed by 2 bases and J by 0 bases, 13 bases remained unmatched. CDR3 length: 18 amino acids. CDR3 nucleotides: TGCGCCAGCAGCTTACAGGGAGGAGGACAGGGAGACTCCTACGAGCAGTACTTC. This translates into CASSLQGGGQGDSYEQYF.

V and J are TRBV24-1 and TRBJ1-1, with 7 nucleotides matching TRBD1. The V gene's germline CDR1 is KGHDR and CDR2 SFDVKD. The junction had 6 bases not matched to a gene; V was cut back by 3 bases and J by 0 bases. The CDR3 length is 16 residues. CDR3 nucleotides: TGTGCCACCAGTGATGGCCGGACAGGTTTGAACACTGAAGCTTTCTTT. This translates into CATSDGRTGLNTEAFF.

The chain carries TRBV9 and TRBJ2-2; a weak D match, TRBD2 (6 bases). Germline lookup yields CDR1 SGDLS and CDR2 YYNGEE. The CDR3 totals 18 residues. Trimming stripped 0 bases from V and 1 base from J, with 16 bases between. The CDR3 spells CASSVGGGHPLNTGELFF. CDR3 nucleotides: TGTGCCAGCAGCGTAGGGGGAGGCCACCCTCTGAACACCGGGGAGCTGTTTTTT.

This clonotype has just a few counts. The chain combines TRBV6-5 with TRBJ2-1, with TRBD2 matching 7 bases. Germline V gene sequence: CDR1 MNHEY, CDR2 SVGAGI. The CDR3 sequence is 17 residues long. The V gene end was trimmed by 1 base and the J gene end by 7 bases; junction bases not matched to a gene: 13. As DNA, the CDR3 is TGTGCCAGCAGTTACTACGCGGGAGCAACCCGGATGAATGAGCAGTTCTTC. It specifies CASSYYAGATRMNEQFF.

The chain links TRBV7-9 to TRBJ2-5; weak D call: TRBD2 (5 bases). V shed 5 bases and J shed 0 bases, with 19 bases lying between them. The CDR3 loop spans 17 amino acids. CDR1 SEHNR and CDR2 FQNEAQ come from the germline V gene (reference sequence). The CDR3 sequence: CASSLTGSVLYQETQYF. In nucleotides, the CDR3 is TGTGCCAGCAGCCTGACGGGGAGCGTTTTGTACCAAGAGACCCAGTACTTC.

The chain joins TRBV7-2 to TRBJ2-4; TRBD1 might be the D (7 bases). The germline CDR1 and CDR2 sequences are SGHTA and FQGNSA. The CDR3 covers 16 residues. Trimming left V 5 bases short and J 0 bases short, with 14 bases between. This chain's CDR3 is CASSQRQGGAKNIQYF. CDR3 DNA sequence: TGTGCCAGCAGCCAAAGACAGGGAGGAGCCAAAAACATTCAGTACTTC.

In DNA form, the CDR3 reads TGCGCCAGCAGCTTAGGAAGGGGGCTCGGGGGCACAGATACGCAGTATTTT. Amino acids: CASSLGRGLGGTDTQYF. The chain has TRBV5-1 and TRBJ2-3; TRBD1 matches at 7 bases. Germline values: CDR1 SGHRS, CDR2 YFSETQ. V lost 2 bases and J lost 1; bases outside the gene matches: 10. The CDR3 runs to 17 residues.

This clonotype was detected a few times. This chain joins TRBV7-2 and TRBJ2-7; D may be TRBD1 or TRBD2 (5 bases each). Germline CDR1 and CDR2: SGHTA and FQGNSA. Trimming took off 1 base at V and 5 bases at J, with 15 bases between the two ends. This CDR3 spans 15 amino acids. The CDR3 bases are TGTGCCAGCAGCTTAGGCCGGGACCTATACCACGAGCAGTACTTC. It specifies CASSLGRDLYHEQYF.

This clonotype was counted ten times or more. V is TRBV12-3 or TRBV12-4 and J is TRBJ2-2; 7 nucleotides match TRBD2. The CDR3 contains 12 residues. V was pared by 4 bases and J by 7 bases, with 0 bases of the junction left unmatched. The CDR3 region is CASSSGGGELFF. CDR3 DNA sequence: TGTGCCAGCAGTTCGGGGGGCGGGGAGCTGTTTTTT.

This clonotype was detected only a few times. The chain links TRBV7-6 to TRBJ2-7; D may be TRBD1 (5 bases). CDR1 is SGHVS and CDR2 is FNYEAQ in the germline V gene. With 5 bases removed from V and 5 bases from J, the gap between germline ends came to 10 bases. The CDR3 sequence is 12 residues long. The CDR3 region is CASSPQENEQYF. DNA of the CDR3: TGTGCCAGCAGCCCACAGGAAAACGAGCAGTACTTC. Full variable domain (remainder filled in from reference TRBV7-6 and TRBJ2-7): GAGVSQSPRYKVTKRGQDVALRCDPISGHVSLYWYRQALGQGPEFLTYFNYEAQQDKSGLPNDRFSAERPEGSISTLTIQRTEQRDSAMYRCASSPQENEQYFGPGTRLTVT.

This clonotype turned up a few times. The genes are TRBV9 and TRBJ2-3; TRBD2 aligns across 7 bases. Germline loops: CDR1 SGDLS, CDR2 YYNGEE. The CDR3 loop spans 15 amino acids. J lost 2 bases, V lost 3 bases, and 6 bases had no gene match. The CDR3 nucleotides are TGTGCCAGCAGCGGTCCCGGGGGGTTCACAGATACGCAGTATTTT. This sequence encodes CASSGPGGFTDTQYF. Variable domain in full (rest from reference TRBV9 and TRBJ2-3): DSGVTQTPKHLITATGQRVTLRCSPRSGDLSVYWYQQSLDQGLQFLIQYYNGEERAKGNILERFSAQQFPDLHSELNLSSLELGDSALYFCASSGPGGFTDTQYFGPGTRLTVL.

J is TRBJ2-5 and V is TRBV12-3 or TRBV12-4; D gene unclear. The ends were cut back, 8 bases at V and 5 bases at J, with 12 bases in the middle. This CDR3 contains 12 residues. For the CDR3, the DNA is TGTGCCAGCGGCTTCTTGGTGGAGACCCAGTACTTC. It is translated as CASGFLVETQYF.

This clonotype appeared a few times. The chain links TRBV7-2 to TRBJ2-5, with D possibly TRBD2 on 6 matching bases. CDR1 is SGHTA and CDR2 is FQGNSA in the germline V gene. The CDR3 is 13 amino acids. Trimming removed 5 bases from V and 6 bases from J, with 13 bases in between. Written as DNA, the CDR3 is TGTGCCAGCAGCCGAACGCTAGCGCAGACCCAGTACTTC. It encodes CASSRTLAQTQYF.

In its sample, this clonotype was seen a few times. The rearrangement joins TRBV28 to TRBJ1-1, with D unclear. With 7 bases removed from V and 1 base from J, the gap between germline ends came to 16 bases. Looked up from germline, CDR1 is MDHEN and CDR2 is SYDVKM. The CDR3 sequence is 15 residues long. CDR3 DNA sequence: TGTGCCAGCACCTTCCTCCCGGCCGGGAACACTGAAGCTTTCTTT. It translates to CASTFLPAGNTEAFF.

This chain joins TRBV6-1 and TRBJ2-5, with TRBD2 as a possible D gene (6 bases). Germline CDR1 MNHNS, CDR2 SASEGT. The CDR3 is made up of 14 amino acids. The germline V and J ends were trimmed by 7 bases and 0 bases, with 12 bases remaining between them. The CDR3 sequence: CASNPSGDQETQYF. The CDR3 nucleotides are TGTGCCAGCAACCCATCGGGGGACCAAGAGACCCAGTACTTC.

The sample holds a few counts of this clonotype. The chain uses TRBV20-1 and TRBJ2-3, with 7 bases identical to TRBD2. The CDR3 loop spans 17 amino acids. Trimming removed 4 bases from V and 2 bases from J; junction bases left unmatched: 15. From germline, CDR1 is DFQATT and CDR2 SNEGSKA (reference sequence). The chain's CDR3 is CSANPVGVAGVTDTQYF. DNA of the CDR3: TGCAGTGCTAATCCCGTAGGGGTAGCGGGCGTCACAGATACGCAGTATTTT.

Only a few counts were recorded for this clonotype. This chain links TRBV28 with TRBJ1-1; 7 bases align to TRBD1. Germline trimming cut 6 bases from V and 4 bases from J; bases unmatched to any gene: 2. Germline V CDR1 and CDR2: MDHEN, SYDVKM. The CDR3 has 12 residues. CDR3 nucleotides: TGTGCCAGCAGGCCAGGGGGCACTGAAGCTTTCTTT. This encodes CASRPGGTEAFF. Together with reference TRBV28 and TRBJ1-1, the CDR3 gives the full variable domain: DVKVTQSSRYLVKRTGEKVFLECVQDMDHENMFWYRQDPGLGLRLIYFSYDVKMKEKGDIPEGYSVSREKKERFSLILESASTNQTSMYLCASRPGGTEAFFGQGTRLTVV.

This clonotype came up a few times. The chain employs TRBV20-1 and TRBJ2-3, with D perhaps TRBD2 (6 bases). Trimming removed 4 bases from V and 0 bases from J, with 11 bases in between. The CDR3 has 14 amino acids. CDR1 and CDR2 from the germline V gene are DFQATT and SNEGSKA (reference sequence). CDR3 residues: CSATRGRSTDTQYF. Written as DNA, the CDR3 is TGCAGTGCTACGCGGGGTCGTAGCACAGATACGCAGTATTTT.

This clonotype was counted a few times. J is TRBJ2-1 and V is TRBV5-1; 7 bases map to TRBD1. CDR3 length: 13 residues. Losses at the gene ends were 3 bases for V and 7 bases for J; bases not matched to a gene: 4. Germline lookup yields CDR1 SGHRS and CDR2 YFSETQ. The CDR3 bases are TGCGCCAGCAGCTCGGACAGGTGGAATGAGCAGTTCTTC. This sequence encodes CASSSDRWNEQFF.

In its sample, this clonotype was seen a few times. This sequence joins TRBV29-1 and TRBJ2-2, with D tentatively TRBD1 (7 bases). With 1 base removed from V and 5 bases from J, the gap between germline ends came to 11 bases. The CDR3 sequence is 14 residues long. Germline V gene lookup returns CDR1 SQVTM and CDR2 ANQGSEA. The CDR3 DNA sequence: TGCAGCGTTGAAGCAGGGGGGAAGACCGGGGAGCTGTTTTTT. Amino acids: CSVEAGGKTGELFF.

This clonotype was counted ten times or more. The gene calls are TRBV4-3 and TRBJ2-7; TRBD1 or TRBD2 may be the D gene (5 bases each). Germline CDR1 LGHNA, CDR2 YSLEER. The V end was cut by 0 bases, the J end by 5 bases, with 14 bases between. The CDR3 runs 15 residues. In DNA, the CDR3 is TGCGCCAGCAGCCAAGAAGCAGGGCGGGTCCACGAGCAGTACTTC. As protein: CASSQEAGRVHEQYF.

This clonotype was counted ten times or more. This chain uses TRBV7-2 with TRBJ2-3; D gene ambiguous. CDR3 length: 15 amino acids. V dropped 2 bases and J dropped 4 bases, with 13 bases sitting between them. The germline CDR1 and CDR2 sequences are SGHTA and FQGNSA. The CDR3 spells CASSLSHSWSDTQYF. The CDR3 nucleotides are TGTGCCAGCAGCTTATCCCACAGTTGGTCAGATACGCAGTATTTT.

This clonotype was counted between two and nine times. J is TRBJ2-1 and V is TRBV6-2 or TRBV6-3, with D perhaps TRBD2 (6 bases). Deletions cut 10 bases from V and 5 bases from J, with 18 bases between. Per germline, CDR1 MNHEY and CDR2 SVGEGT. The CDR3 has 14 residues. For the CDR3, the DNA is TGTGCCACCAAGAAAGCGGAGGGTAACAATGAGCAGTTCTTC. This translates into CATKKAEGNNEQFF.

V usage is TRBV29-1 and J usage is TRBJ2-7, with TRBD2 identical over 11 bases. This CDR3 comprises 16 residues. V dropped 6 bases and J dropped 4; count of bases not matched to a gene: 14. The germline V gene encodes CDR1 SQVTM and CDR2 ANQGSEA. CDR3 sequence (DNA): TGCAGCGTGTCGACACCTCAGACTAGCGGGAAGTACGAGCAGTACTTC. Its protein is CSVSTPQTSGKYEQYF.

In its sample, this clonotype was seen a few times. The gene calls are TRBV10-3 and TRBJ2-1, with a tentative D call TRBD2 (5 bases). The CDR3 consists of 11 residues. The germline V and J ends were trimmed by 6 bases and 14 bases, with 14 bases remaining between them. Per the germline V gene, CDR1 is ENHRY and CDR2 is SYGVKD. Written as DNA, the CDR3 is TGTGCCATCAGAGAGAGGGTATCGAAGTTCTTC. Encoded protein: CAIRERVSKFF.

CDR3 nucleotide sequence: TGCGCCAGCAGCTTGGGCGGTTCCCACAGGGGTACGCAGTATTTT. Its translation: CASSLGGSHRGTQYF. The chain is built from TRBV5-1 and TRBJ2-3, with 7 bases aligning to TRBD1. This CDR3 is 15 amino acids long. After removal of 0 bases from V and 8 bases from J, the junction contained 9 bases not matched to a gene. Germline-derived CDR1 and CDR2 are SGHRS and YFSETQ.

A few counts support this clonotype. The CDR3 DNA sequence: TGTGCCAGCAGCCAGGGGTCGGGTCCCTACGAGCAGTACTTC. Translated: CASSQGSGPYEQYF. The chain links TRBV6-1 to TRBJ2-7; a weak D match, TRBD1 (6 bases). Trimming stripped 6 bases from V and 2 bases from J, with 14 bases between. From germline, CDR1 is MNHNS and CDR2 SASEGT. The CDR3 sequence is 14 residues long.

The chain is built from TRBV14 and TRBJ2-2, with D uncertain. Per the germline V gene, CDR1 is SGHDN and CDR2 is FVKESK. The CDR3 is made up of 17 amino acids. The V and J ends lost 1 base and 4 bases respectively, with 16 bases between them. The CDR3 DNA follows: TGTGCCAGCAGCCAAGTATTTCGGTCAACCTCCACCGGGGAGCTGTTTTTT. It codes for CASSQVFRSTSTGELFF.